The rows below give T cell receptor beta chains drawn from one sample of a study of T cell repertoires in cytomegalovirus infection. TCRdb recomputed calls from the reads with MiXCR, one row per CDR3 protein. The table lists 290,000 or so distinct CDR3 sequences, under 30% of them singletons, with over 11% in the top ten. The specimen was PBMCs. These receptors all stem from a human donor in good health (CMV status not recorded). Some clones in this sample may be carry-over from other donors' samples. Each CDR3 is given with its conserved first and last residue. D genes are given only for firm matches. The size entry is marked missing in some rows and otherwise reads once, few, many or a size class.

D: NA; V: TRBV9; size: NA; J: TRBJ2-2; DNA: TGTGCCAGCAGCGTTAGACAGACCACCGGGGAGCTGTTTTTT; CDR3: CASSVRQTTGELFF
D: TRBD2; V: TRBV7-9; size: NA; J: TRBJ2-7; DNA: TGTGCCAGCAGCGGGACTAGCGGGAGGTTCTACGAGCAGTACTTC; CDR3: CASSGTSGRFYEQYF
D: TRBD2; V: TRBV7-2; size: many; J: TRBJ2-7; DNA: TGTGCCAGCAGCTTAGTGGCTAGCGGGAGCTACGAGCAGTACTTC; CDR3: CASSLVASGSYEQYF
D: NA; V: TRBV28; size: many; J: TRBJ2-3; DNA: TGTGCCAGCAGTCCCCAGCGGATCCACACAGATACGCAGTATTTT; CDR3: CASSPQRIHTDTQYF
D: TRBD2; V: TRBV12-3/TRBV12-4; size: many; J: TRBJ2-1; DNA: TGTGCCAGCAGAGTATCCGGGACTAGCGGGAGTAATGAGCAGTTCTTC; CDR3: CASRVSGTSGSNEQFF
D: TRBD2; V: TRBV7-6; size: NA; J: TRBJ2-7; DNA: TGTGCCAGCAGACCTACTAGCGGGGGCTACGAGCAGTACTTC; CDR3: CASRPTSGGYEQYF
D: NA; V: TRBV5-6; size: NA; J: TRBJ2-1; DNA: TGTGCCAGCAGCCTAAGGAGGGGAAGGTCCTACAATGAGCAGTTCTTC; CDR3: CASSLRRGRSYNEQFF
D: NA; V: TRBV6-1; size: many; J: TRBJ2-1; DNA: TGTGCCAGCACACCGGTCGGGCAGGGCAGCAATGAGCAGTTCTTC; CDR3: CASTPVGQGSNEQFF
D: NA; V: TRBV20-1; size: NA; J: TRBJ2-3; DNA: TGCAGTGCTAACCGGGACCCCACAGATACGCAGTATTTT; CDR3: CSANRDPTDTQYF
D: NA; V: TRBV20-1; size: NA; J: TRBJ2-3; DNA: TGCAGTGCTAGAGGGACCTTTAACACAGATACGCAGTATTTT; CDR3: CSARGTFNTDTQYF
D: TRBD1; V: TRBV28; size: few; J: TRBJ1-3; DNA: TGTGCCAGCAGTTTATATCCAGGGGGCGCGAGTGGAAACACCATATATTTT; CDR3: CASSLYPGGASGNTIYF
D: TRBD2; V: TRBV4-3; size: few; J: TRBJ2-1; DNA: TGCGCCAGCAGTCCTTGGCGGGAGATCTCCTACAATGAGCAGTTCTTC; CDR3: CASSPWREISYNEQFF
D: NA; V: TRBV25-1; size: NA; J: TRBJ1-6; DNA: TGTGCCAGCAGTGGGACAGCAAATAATTCACCCCTCCACTTT; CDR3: CASSGTANNSPLHF
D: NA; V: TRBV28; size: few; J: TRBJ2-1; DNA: TGTGCCAGCAACGAGTTGAAGGTCCCGTACAATGAGCAGTTCTTC; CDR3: CASNELKVPYNEQFF
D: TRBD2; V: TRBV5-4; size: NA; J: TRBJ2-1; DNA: TGTGCCAGCAGCTTGGGGGCGGGAGCCATCGGGAATGAGCAGTTCTTC; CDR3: CASSLGAGAIGNEQFF
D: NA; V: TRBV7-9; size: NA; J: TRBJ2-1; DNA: TGTGCCAGCAACCCTGGACTTTCTACCTACAATGAGCAGTTCTTC; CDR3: CASNPGLSTYNEQFF
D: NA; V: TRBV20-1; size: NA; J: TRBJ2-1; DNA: TGCAGTTTGGAAAATAGGGCCCTCCCTGGGAATGAGCAGTTCTTC; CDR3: CSLENRALPGNEQFF
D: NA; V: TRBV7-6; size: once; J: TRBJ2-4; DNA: TGTGCCAGCAGCTCCTGGGGGTCAGGGACTGGGAATGGCATTCAGTACTTC; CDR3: CASSSWGSGTGNGIQYF
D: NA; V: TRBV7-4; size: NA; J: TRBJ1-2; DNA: TGTGCCAGCAGCGCCTCGGGGATTTTCTATGGCTACACCTTC; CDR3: CASSASGIFYGYTF
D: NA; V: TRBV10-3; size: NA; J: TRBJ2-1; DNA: TGTGCCATCAGTGAACCAGCGGGCTCCTACAATGAGCAGTTCTTC; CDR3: CAISEPAGSYNEQFF
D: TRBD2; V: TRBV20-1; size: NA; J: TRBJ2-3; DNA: TGCAGTGCTAGAGACCCGGGCGGGGGGAGCACAGATACGCAGTATTTT; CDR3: CSARDPGGGSTDTQYF
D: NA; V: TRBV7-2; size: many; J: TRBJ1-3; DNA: TGTGCCAGCAGCTTAGCCCCGACCCAGGGCCTCTCTGGAAACACCATATATTTT; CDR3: CASSLAPTQGLSGNTIYF
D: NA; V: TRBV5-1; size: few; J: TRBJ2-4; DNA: TGCGCCAGCAGCTTGGCCGGGCCGAGAGGCATTCAGTACTTC; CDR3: CASSLAGPRGIQYF
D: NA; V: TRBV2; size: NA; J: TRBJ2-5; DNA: TGTGCCAGCAGTCTGGGGTATGGGGAGACCCAGTACTTC; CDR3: CASSLGYGETQYF
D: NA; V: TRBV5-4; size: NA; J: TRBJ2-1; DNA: TGTGCCAGCAGCCAGCCGGGGGCGAGGTCCTACAATGAGCAGTTCTTC; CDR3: CASSQPGARSYNEQFF
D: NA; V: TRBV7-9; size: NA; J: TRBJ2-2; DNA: TGTGCCAGCAGCTCCAGAGGGGCAGAACGCACCGGGGAGCTGTTTTTT; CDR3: CASSSRGAERTGELFF
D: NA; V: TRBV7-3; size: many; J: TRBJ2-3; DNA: TGTGCCAGCAGCTTAGAGGGCCTCTCCACAGATACGCAGTATTTT; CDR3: CASSLEGLSTDTQYF
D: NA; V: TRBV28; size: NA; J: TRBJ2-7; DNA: TGTGCCAGCAGTATCGGCATCTACGAGCAGTACTTC; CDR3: CASSIGIYEQYF
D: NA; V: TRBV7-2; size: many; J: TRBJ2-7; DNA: TGTGCCAGCAGCCTACTTTCGGGGTACGAGCAGTACTTC; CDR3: CASSLLSGYEQYF
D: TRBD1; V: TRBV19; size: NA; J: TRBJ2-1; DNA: TGTGCCAGTAGTATCGCCTCTACAGGGGGCAAAGGTATTGAGCAGTTCTTC; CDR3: CASSIASTGGKGIEQFF
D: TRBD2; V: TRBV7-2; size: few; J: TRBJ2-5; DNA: TGTGCCAGCAGCAAGGGACTAGCGGGAAAAGAGACCCAGTACTTC; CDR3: CASSKGLAGKETQYF